The rows below give T cell receptor beta chains drawn from one sample of a study of T cells in Graves' hyperthyroidism and ophthalmopathy. MiXCR, applied by TCRdb to the multiplex PCR reads, yields one record per CDR3 protein. This sample has hundreds of thousands of distinct CDR3 sequences, with approximately 14% found just once. The sample consisted of blood. The receptors were sampled from a woman between 18 and 29 years old with Graves' hyperthyroidism. Each CDR3 is given with its conserved first and last residue. Each record gives: D gene, J gene, clone size, V gene, CDR3 protein, CDR3 DNA. D genes are given only for firm matches. Clone size appears in some rows only: once, few, many, or a class for an expanded clone.

NA,TRBJ2-3,many,TRBV12-3/TRBV12-4,CASRRDGPGRDTQYF,TGTGCCAGCAGGCGGGACGGACCGGGCAGGGATACGCAGTATTTT
NA,TRBJ2-2,many,TRBV11-2,CASSLLAGGQINTGELFF,TGTGCCAGCAGCTTGCTCGCAGGGGGGCAGATCAACACCGGGGAGCTGTTTTTT
TRBD1,TRBJ2-7,many,TRBV11-2,CASSPQGQGVYEQYF,TGTGCCAGCAGCCCACAGGGACAGGGGGTCTACGAGCAGTACTTC
NA,TRBJ1-1,many,TRBV12-3/TRBV12-4,CASAWGGLEAFF,TGTGCCAGCGCCTGGGGGGGACTCGAAGCTTTCTTT
NA,TRBJ2-2,NA,TRBV12-3/TRBV12-4,CASSSTDGGPGELFF,TGTGCCAGCAGTTCAACGGACGGTGGGCCCGGGGAGCTGTTTTTT
TRBD2,TRBJ2-1,NA,TRBV6-1,CASRPGLAGEGDNEQFF,TGTGCCAGCAGGCCGGGACTAGCGGGAGAAGGGGACAATGAGCAGTTCTTC
NA,TRBJ2-1,few,TRBV29-1,CSVEDKLALGNEQFF,TGCAGCGTTGAAGATAAACTAGCATTGGGGAATGAGCAGTTCTTC
NA,TRBJ2-3,many,TRBV5-4,CASSFGRHQADTQYF,TGTGCCAGCAGCTTTGGCCGGCACCAGGCAGATACGCAGTATTTT
NA,TRBJ1-2,many,TRBV20-1,CSARVEGLYGYTF,TGCAGTGCCAGAGTTGAGGGCCTCTATGGCTACACCTTC
TRBD1,TRBJ2-5,many,TRBV13,CASSPAGLRGQETQYF,TGTGCCAGCAGCCCCGCAGGTCTCAGGGGGCAAGAGACCCAGTACTTC
TRBD1,TRBJ1-2,many,TRBV30,CASTGQGMYWYGYTF,TGTGCCTCAACGGGACAGGGGATGTATTGGTATGGCTACACCTTC
NA,TRBJ2-1,few,TRBV19,CASSIHGHNEQFF,TGTGCCAGTAGTATACACGGACACAATGAGCAGTTCTTC
NA,TRBJ2-5,NA,TRBV30,CAWSALGFGEETQYF,TGTGCCTGGAGTGCTCTTGGTTTTGGGGAAGAGACCCAGTACTTC
NA,TRBJ2-7,many,TRBV7-6,CASSLEPEGEQYF,TGTGCCAGCAGCTTAGAGCCGGAAGGGGAGCAGTACTTC
NA,TRBJ2-1,NA,TRBV5-1,CASSWAPGENEQFF,TGCGCCAGCAGCTGGGCCCCAGGGGAGAATGAGCAGTTCTTC
NA,TRBJ2-7,NA,TRBV30,CAWSGREQYF,TGTGCCTGGAGTGGGCGGGAGCAGTACTTC
NA,TRBJ1-6,few,TRBV9,CASSLGTPNSPLHF,TGTGCCAGCAGCCTAGGGACCCCAAATTCACCCCTCCACTTT
NA,TRBJ2-7,NA,TRBV4-1,CASSQVPGQNYEQYF,TGCGCCAGCAGCCAAGTTCCAGGGCAGAATTACGAGCAGTACTTC
TRBD2,TRBJ2-1,NA,TRBV24-1,CATSDSPLAGKDEQFF,TGTGCCACCAGTGATTCGCCACTAGCGGGCAAGGATGAGCAGTTCTTC
NA,TRBJ2-1,many,TRBV7-3,CASSLRPNEQFF,TGTGCCAGCAGTCTCAGGCCCAATGAGCAGTTCTTC
NA,TRBJ2-2,NA,TRBV28,CASSGSGRSYTGELFF,TGTGCCAGCAGTGGTTCGGGGCGGAGTTACACCGGGGAGCTGTTTTTT
NA,TRBJ2-1,NA,TRBV7-3,CASGSGTFNEQFF,TGTGCCAGCGGGTCCGGGACCTTTAATGAGCAGTTCTTC
TRBD1,TRBJ1-1,many,TRBV30,CAWIGGQLNTEAFF,TGTGCCTGGATTGGGGGACAGCTGAACACTGAAGCTTTCTTT
NA,TRBJ2-1,few,TRBV30,CAWGRQRDYNEQFF,TGTGCCTGGGGCAGGCAGAGGGACTACAATGAGCAGTTCTTC
TRBD1,TRBJ2-2,many,TRBV12-3/TRBV12-4,CASSSDRGHNTGELFF,TGTGCCAGCAGTTCCGACAGGGGCCATAACACCGGGGAGCTGTTTTTT
NA,TRBJ1-6,few,TRBV30,CAWRSPSYNSPLHF,TGTGCCTGGAGGTCGCCCTCCTATAATTCACCCCTCCACTTT
TRBD2,TRBJ2-1,NA,TRBV29-1,CSVEDYSTSGSSYNEQFF,TGCAGCGTTGAAGATTATTCGACTAGCGGGAGCTCCTACAATGAGCAGTTCTTC
NA,TRBJ2-3,NA,TRBV7-9,CASRSGGTDTQYF,TGTGCCAGCAGATCTGGTGGGACAGATACGCAGTATTTT
TRBD2,TRBJ2-7,many,TRBV30,CAWSVGRTSGSGYEQYF,TGTGCCTGGAGTGTGGGACGTACTAGCGGGAGCGGGTACGAGCAGTACTTC
TRBD2,TRBJ2-1,once,TRBV27,CASSPSAGTSGRYEQFF,TGTGCCAGCAGTCCATCCGCCGGGACTAGCGGGAGATATGAGCAGTTCTTC
TRBD1,TRBJ1-4,few,TRBV2,CASRGDRGDATNEKLFF,TGTGCCAGCAGGGGGGACAGGGGAGATGCAACTAATGAAAAACTGTTTTTT
NA,TRBJ2-7,many,TRBV11-2,CASSLVRGKGYEQYF,TGTGCCAGCAGCTTAGTACGCGGGAAGGGCTACGAGCAGTACTTC
TRBD2,TRBJ2-2,few,TRBV27,CASSLRGTSGIPGELFF,TGTGCCAGCAGTTTGCGGGGGACTAGCGGGATTCCCGGGGAGCTGTTTTTT
NA,TRBJ1-1,many,TRBV12-3/TRBV12-4,CASSLLSNTEAFF,TGCGCCAGCAGCTTATTGAGTAACACTGAAGCTTTCTTT
TRBD1,TRBJ2-7,many,TRBV7-2,CASSFGTGSDEQYF,TGTGCCAGCAGCTTTGGGACAGGGAGTGACGAGCAGTACTTC
NA,TRBJ1-2,many,TRBV7-9,CASSLAGTANYGYTF,TGTGCCAGCAGCTTAGCTGGGACGGCGAACTATGGCTACACCTTC
NA,TRBJ2-1,NA,TRBV19,CASSIVVYNEQFF,TGTGCCAGTAGTATTGTGGTGTACAATGAGCAGTTCTTC
NA,TRBJ2-1,many,TRBV20-1,CSATEGTKNEQFF,TGCAGTGCGACAGAAGGGACAAAGAATGAGCAGTTCTTC
NA,TRBJ1-3,few,TRBV12-3/TRBV12-4,CASSVWGSSGNTIYF,TGTGCCAGCAGCGTGTGGGGCAGCTCTGGAAACACCATATATTTT
NA,TRBJ1-5,many,TRBV6-5,CASSASRPPKGNQPQHF,TGTGCCAGCAGTGCATCCCGGCCCCCGAAGGGCAATCAGCCCCAGCATTTT
NA,TRBJ2-1,many,TRBV13,CASSYWKNEQFF,TGTGCCAGCAGCTATTGGAAAAATGAGCAGTTCTTC
NA,TRBJ2-1,many,TRBV7-3,CASSPTSGSQQFF,TGTGCCAGCAGCCCCACCTCGGGGAGCCAGCAGTTCTTC
NA,TRBJ2-5,NA,TRBV25-1,CASSEARTALETQYF,TGTGCCAGCAGTGAGGCCAGAACAGCCCTGGAGACCCAGTACTTC
TRBD2,TRBJ2-1,few,TRBV7-2,CASSLWDGGEQFF,TGTGCCAGCAGCTTATGGGACGGGGGGGAGCAGTTCTTC
TRBD2,TRBJ2-1,NA,TRBV20-1,CSARPYVLAGGVNEQFF,TGCAGTGCTAGGCCGTACGTGCTAGCGGGAGGCGTGAATGAGCAGTTCTTC
NA,TRBJ2-1,few,TRBV6-2/TRBV6-3,CASSYLDDNEQFF,TGTGCCAGCAGTTACTTGGACGACAATGAGCAGTTCTTC
NA,TRBJ1-5,few,TRBV19,CASSTSGSFPNQPQHF,TGTGCCAGTAGCACCTCGGGATCCTTCCCCAATCAGCCCCAGCATTTT
NA,TRBJ2-7,many,TRBV20-1,CSAPPRDRYEQYF,TGCAGTGCTCCCCCCAGAGACAGATACGAGCAGTACTTC
NA,TRBJ2-1,many,TRBV6-2/TRBV6-3,CASRPQAVYNEQFF,TGTGCCAGCAGGCCGCAAGCGGTCTACAATGAGCAGTTCTTC
NA,TRBJ2-1,few,TRBV25-1,CASSKQTSYNEQFF,TGTGCCAGCAGTAAACAGACCTCCTACAATGAGCAGTTCTTC
NA,TRBJ2-3,NA,TRBV5-1,CASSFGGDLTDTQYF,TGCGCCAGCAGCTTTGGAGGGGATCTCACAGATACGCAGTATTTT
NA,TRBJ2-5,few,TRBV19,CASREGDVRQETQYF,TGTGCCAGTCGGGAAGGGGACGTGAGGCAAGAGACCCAGTACTTC
NA,TRBJ1-2,NA,TRBV7-2,CASSLQGVAPLYYGYTF,TGTGCCAGCAGCTTACAGGGAGTTGCTCCCCTTTATTATGGCTACACCTTC